This T cell receptor beta chain was obtained from a study of shared clonotypes between healthy human individuals. In the authors' methods: ImmunoSEQ junction-only sequences lacked quality scores, so their filtering differed. The repertoire was sequenced with immunoSEQ multiplex PCR; TCRdb's copy has only in-frame clones and lacks some. The V and J calls and clone size were taken over from that table, and D and trimming were inferred from the DNA. The sample includes over a million clones, about 80% of them seen just once. CDR1 is SGHRS and CDR2 is YFSETQ in the germline V gene. The J segment lost 4 bases and the V segment lost 3 bases, leaving 5 bases of the junction unmatched. The CDR3 sequence is 16 residues long.

The specimen sequenced was memory CD4+ T cells from PBMCs. The subset is: CD45RA-negative fraction. This receptor was obtained from a man younger than 35 in good health. Some clones in this sample may be carry-over from other donors' samples. This chain links TRBV5-1 with TRBJ2-2; TRBD1 matches at 11 bases. The CDR3 DNA is TGCGCCAGCAGCTCGTGGACAGGGGGCAGCACCGGGGAGCTGTTTTTT. It yields the protein CASSSWTGGSTGELFF.